This T cell receptor (beta chain) stems from a study of T cell changes during pregnancy in multiple sclerosis. CDR3 length: 14 residues. The J segment lost 3 bases and the V segment lost 3 bases, leaving 5 bases of the junction unmatched. From germline, CDR1 is SGHVS and CDR2 FNYEAQ. TCRdb's table, derived via immunoSEQ multiplex PCR, lists solely in-frame clones and lacks some. The sample holds tens of thousands of clones, around 92% seen once. Sequenced material: CD4+ T cells from peripheral blood mononuclear cells, taken after pregnancy. The chain carries TRBV7-6 and TRBJ2-7, with 7 bases matching TRBD1. This TCR came from a female donor with multiple sclerosis, enrolled in a pregnancy study. The CDR3 is CASSLNDRDYEQYF. CDR3 bases: TGTGCCAGCAGCTTGAATGACAGGGACTACGAGCAGTACTTC.